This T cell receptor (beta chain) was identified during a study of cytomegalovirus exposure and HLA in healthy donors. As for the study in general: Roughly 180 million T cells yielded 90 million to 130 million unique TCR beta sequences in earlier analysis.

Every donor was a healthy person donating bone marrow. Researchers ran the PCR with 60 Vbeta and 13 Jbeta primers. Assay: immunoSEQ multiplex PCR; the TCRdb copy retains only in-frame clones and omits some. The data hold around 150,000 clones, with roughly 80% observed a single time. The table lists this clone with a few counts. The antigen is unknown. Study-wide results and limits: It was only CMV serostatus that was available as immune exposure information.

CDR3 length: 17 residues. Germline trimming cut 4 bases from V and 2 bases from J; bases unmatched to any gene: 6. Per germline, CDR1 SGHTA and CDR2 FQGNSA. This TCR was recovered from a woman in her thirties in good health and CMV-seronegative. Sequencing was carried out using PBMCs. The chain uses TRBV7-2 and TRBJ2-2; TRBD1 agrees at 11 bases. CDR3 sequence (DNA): TGTGCCAGCAGCTCACCGGGACAGGGGGTCAACACCGGGGAGCTGTTTTTT. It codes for CASSSPGQGVNTGELFF.